Included here is one T cell receptor (beta chain) sequence, with context. Using its own MiXCR run on the RT-PCR reads, TCRdb lists one record per CDR3 protein. The sample comprises roughly 650,000 distinct CDR3 sequences, 15% to 19% of which are singletons, and roughly 10% rests with the top ten. The CDR3 sequence is 15 residues long. Germline lookup yields CDR1 SGHTA and CDR2 FQGNSA. V lost 0 bases and J lost 4; bases outside the gene matches: 5. This entry comes from a study of response to subunit inactivated influenza vaccine. The sample consisted of PBMCs from blood, taken approximately 13 days after vaccination. The V call is TRBV7-2, the J call TRBJ2-5; the match to TRBD2 covers 7 bases. This TCR was sampled from a man in his fifties who received an inactivated influenza vaccine. Written as DNA, the CDR3 is TGTGCCAGCAGCTTAGCAGCGGGACGTGCAGAGACCCAGTACTTC. This encodes CASSLAAGRAETQYF.